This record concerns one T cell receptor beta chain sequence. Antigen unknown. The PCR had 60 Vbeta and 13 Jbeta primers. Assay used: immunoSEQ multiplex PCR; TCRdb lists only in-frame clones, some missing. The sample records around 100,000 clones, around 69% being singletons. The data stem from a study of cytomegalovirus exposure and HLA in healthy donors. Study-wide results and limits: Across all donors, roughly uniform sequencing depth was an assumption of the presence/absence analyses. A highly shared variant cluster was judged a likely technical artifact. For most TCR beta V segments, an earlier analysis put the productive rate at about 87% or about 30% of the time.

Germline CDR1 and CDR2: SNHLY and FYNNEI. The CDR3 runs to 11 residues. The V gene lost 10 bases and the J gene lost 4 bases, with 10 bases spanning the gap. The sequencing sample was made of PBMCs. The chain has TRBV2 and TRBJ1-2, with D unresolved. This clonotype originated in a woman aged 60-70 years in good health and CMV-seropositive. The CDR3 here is CAKRDPYGYTF. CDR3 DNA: TGTGCCAAGAGGGATCCCTATGGCTACACCTTC.